The source of this TCR beta chain is a study of T cell repertoires in cytomegalovirus infection (dated by TCRdb to between 2018 and 2021). General notes on the study: Donor HLA type was relevant to the analysis, because carriage of CMV infection together with the matching HLA type was indicated by public TCR beta signatures. What the research found in general, with its limitations: In both this cohort and an independent cohort of some 370 donors, the cumulative frequency of public TCR beta family members distinguished carriers of CMV infection plus the relevant HLA type. The ex vivo response was dominated by HLA-C-restricted CMV-specific TCR beta clonotypes, which also provided the single most frequent clonotype in two of eight donors.

Sequencing took place on an Illumina HiSeq 1500. TCRdb itself trimmed the public reads at Q25 with fastp, ran MiXCR and retained productive beta chains. Records with the same CDR3 protein are collapsed into one entry carrying the most frequent genes and DNA. A total of approximately 170,000 distinct CDR3 sequences appear in this sample, 17% of them only once. Roughly a sixth of the sample rests with the top ten. Comment on this clonotype: It lacks a known antigen. The sample holds no much larger clone one base away, and base qualities are not on file.

The germline V gene provides CDR1 MRHNA and CDR2 SNTAGT. Here V drops 2 bases and J drops 1 base, and the junction holds 6 bases not matched to any gene. Including the terminal cysteine and phenylalanine, the CDR3 comprises 17 residues. Of the read, only the CDR3 DNA is kept; its 51 bases are in frame from base 1. Here the chain combines TRBV6-4 and TRBJ2-1; 9 nucleotides in the junction match TRBD1. Sequencing was carried out using CD8+ T cells from PBMCs. The TCR was taken from a human donor in good health (CMV status not recorded). Some clones in this sample may be carry-over from other donors' samples. This receptor has the CDR3 CASSDKTGGHSYNEQFF. In nucleotide form, the sequence is TGTGCCAGCAGTGACAAAACAGGGGGCCATTCCTACAATGAGCAGTTCTTC.